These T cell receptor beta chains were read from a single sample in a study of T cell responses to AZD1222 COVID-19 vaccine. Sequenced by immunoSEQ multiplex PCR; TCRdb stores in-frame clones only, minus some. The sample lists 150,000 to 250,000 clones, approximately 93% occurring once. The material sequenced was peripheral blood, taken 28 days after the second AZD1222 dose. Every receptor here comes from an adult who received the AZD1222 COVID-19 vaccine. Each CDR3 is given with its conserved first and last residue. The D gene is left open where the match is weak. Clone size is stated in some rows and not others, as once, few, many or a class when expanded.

CDR3aa: CSAVDRGEPIYNEQFF
CDR3nt: TGCAGCGCAGTCGATAGGGGGGAACCCATCTACAATGAGCAGTTCTTC
d_gene: .
abundance: .
j_gene: TRBJ2-1
v_gene: TRBV29-1

CDR3aa: CASAHRGAYGYTF
CDR3nt: TGTGCCAGCGCCCACAGGGGGGCCTATGGCTACACCTTC
d_gene: TRBD1
abundance: .
j_gene: TRBJ1-2
v_gene: TRBV27

CDR3aa: CASSLWGRANPGFF
CDR3nt: TGTGCCAGCAGTTTATGGGGACGGGCAAACCCGGGGTTCTTC
d_gene: .
abundance: .
j_gene: TRBJ2-1
v_gene: TRBV27

CDR3aa: CASSSAGTGGSSGYTF
CDR3nt: TGTGCCAGCAGCTCAGCCGGGACAGGGGGGAGTAGTGGCTACACCTTC
d_gene: TRBD1
abundance: .
j_gene: TRBJ1-2
v_gene: TRBV5-4

CDR3aa: CASSQDSGGSNQPQHF
CDR3nt: TGCGCCAGCAGCCAAGATTCGGGCGGAAGCAATCAGCCCCAGCATTTT
d_gene: .
abundance: .
j_gene: TRBJ1-5
v_gene: TRBV4-3

CDR3aa: CASSYGGEAFF
CDR3nt: TGTGCCAGCAGTTACGGAGGCGAAGCTTTCTTT
d_gene: .
abundance: .
j_gene: TRBJ1-1
v_gene: TRBV6-5

CDR3aa: CASSPSEAPSRSPLHF
CDR3nt: TGTGCCAGCAGCCCCTCGGAAGCTCCTTCTAGGTCACCCCTCCACTTT
d_gene: .
abundance: .
j_gene: TRBJ1-6
v_gene: TRBV5-5

CDR3aa: CASRKGYTGAEGTEAFF
CDR3nt: TGCGCCAGCAGGAAAGGCTATACAGGGGCCGAGGGGACTGAAGCTTTCTTT
d_gene: TRBD1
abundance: .
j_gene: TRBJ1-1
v_gene: TRBV5-1

CDR3aa: CASSPDRAGNTIYF
CDR3nt: TGTGCCAGCAGTCCGGACAGGGCCGGAAACACCATATATTTT
d_gene: TRBD1
abundance: .
j_gene: TRBJ1-3
v_gene: TRBV6-4

CDR3aa: CASSLDSSGNTIYF
CDR3nt: TGCGCCAGCAGCTTGGACAGTTCAGGAAACACCATATATTTT
d_gene: .
abundance: .
j_gene: TRBJ1-3
v_gene: TRBV5-1

CDR3aa: CASSLPSGIYNEQFF
CDR3nt: TGTGCCAGCAGCTTACCCAGCGGGATCTACAATGAGCAGTTCTTC
d_gene: TRBD2
abundance: once
j_gene: TRBJ2-1
v_gene: TRBV7-9

CDR3aa: CASSLVVGHTEAFF
CDR3nt: TGTGCCAGCAGCTTAGTGGTGGGGCACACTGAAGCTTTCTTT
d_gene: .
abundance: .
j_gene: TRBJ1-1
v_gene: TRBV7-9

CDR3aa: CASSAGAQGAKNIQYF
CDR3nt: TGTGCCAGCAGCGCAGGGGCCCAGGGAGCCAAAAACATTCAGTACTTC
d_gene: .
abundance: .
j_gene: TRBJ2-4
v_gene: TRBV9

CDR3aa: CSVAGPGNEQFF
CDR3nt: TGCAGCGTTGCGGGACCAGGAAATGAGCAGTTCTTC
d_gene: .
abundance: .
j_gene: TRBJ2-1
v_gene: TRBV29-1

CDR3aa: CASRLLAGFQETQYF
CDR3nt: TGCGCCAGCAGGCTCCTAGCAGGGTTCCAAGAGACCCAGTACTTC
d_gene: .
abundance: .
j_gene: TRBJ2-5
v_gene: TRBV5-1

CDR3aa: CASSLNGNSPLHF
CDR3nt: TGTGCCAGCAGCCTCAACGGGAATTCACCCCTCCACTTT
d_gene: .
abundance: .
j_gene: TRBJ1-6
v_gene: TRBV6-5

CDR3aa: CASSELGAGYTF
CDR3nt: TGTGCCAGCAGTGAATTAGGGGCTGGCTACACCTTC
d_gene: .
abundance: once
j_gene: TRBJ1-2
v_gene: TRBV2

CDR3aa: CASFLSGWSYGYTF
CDR3nt: TGTGCCAGCTTCCTGTCGGGGTGGAGCTATGGCTACACCTTC
d_gene: .
abundance: few
j_gene: TRBJ1-2
v_gene: TRBV5-4

CDR3aa: CASRYRANSNQPQHF
CDR3nt: TGTGCCAGCAGGTACAGGGCGAACAGCAATCAGCCCCAGCATTTT
d_gene: .
abundance: .
j_gene: TRBJ1-5
v_gene: TRBV28

CDR3aa: CAWSAYNTEAFF
CDR3nt: TGTGCCTGGAGTGCTTATAACACTGAAGCTTTCTTT
d_gene: .
abundance: .
j_gene: TRBJ1-1
v_gene: TRBV30

CDR3aa: CASSQEPPYEQYF
CDR3nt: TGCGCCAGCAGCCAAGAGCCCCCCTACGAGCAGTACTTC
d_gene: .
abundance: .
j_gene: TRBJ2-7
v_gene: TRBV4-3

CDR3aa: CASSVGGKSSYNSPLHF
CDR3nt: TGTGCCAGCAGCGTTGGTGGGAAGAGCTCCTATAATTCACCCCTCCACTTT
d_gene: .
abundance: .
j_gene: TRBJ1-6
v_gene: TRBV9

CDR3aa: CASSLAPLDGAYGYTF
CDR3nt: TGTGCCAGCAGCTTGGCCCCCCTGGACGGAGCCTATGGCTACACCTTC
d_gene: .
abundance: .
j_gene: TRBJ1-2
v_gene: TRBV5-4

CDR3aa: CASSLNRATDQPQHF
CDR3nt: TGTGCCAGCAGTTTAAACAGGGCGACAGATCAGCCCCAGCATTTT
d_gene: .
abundance: .
j_gene: TRBJ1-5
v_gene: TRBV27

CDR3aa: CASSSRSPAQETQYF
CDR3nt: TGTGCCAGCAGTTCGCGGTCCCCTGCGCAAGAGACCCAGTACTTC
d_gene: .
abundance: .
j_gene: TRBJ2-5
v_gene: TRBV6-6

CDR3aa: CSANQPETQYF
CDR3nt: TGCAGTGCAAATCAACCAGAGACCCAGTACTTC
d_gene: .
abundance: once
j_gene: TRBJ2-5
v_gene: TRBV20-1

CDR3aa: CASSPGTGTEAFF
CDR3nt: TGTGCCAGCAGCCCCGGGACAGGGACCGAAGCTTTCTTT
d_gene: TRBD1
abundance: .
j_gene: TRBJ1-1
v_gene: TRBV7-3

CDR3aa: CASSQDRDSQGDTQYF
CDR3nt: TGCGCCAGCAGCCAAGATAGGGACTCCCAGGGGGATACGCAGTATTTT
d_gene: .
abundance: once
j_gene: TRBJ2-3
v_gene: TRBV4-3

CDR3aa: CASSLTGRKEKLFF
CDR3nt: TGCGCCAGCAGCTTGACAGGCAGAAAGGAAAAACTGTTTTTT
d_gene: .
abundance: .
j_gene: TRBJ1-4
v_gene: TRBV5-1

CDR3aa: CAISGGAPTREQFF
CDR3nt: TGTGCCATCAGTGGCGGGGCCCCGACGCGGGAGCAGTTCTTC
d_gene: .
abundance: .
j_gene: TRBJ2-1
v_gene: TRBV10-3

CDR3aa: CASSPLTGVIDYGYTF
CDR3nt: TGTGCCAGCTCACCACTCACAGGGGTGATCGACTATGGCTACACCTTC
d_gene: TRBD1
abundance: .
j_gene: TRBJ1-2
v_gene: TRBV18

CDR3aa: CASSQDYLGTEAFF
CDR3nt: TGCGCCAGCAGCCAAGATTACCTGGGCACTGAAGCTTTCTTT
d_gene: .
abundance: .
j_gene: TRBJ1-1
v_gene: TRBV4-1

CDR3aa: CASSPGTGDQPQHF
CDR3nt: TGTGCCAGCAGTCCCGGGACAGGGGACCAGCCCCAGCATTTT
d_gene: TRBD1
abundance: .
j_gene: TRBJ1-5
v_gene: TRBV27

CDR3aa: CASSLRGGLVTGELFF
CDR3nt: TGTGCCAGCAGCTTAAGGGGGGGCTTGGTCACCGGGGAGCTGTTTTTT
d_gene: .
abundance: .
j_gene: TRBJ2-2
v_gene: TRBV7-3

CDR3aa: CASSRGGGRETQYF
CDR3nt: TGTGCCAGCAGCCGGGGTGGCGGGCGAGAGACCCAGTACTTC
d_gene: .
abundance: .
j_gene: TRBJ2-5
v_gene: TRBV7-2

CDR3aa: CASRMDGGKGVF
CDR3nt: TGTGCCAGCAGAATGGACGGCGGCAAAGGGGTTTTT
d_gene: .
abundance: .
j_gene: TRBJ1-4
v_gene: TRBV2

CDR3aa: CATSSGGSPDNEKLFF
CDR3nt: TGTGCCACCAGCAGCGGGGGGTCCCCTGATAATGAAAAACTGTTTTTT
d_gene: .
abundance: once
j_gene: TRBJ1-4
v_gene: TRBV24-1

CDR3aa: CASSQQGAYNSPLHF
CDR3nt: TGTGCCAGCTCCCAGCAGGGAGCCTATAATTCACCCCTCCACTTT
d_gene: .
abundance: .
j_gene: TRBJ1-6
v_gene: TRBV18

CDR3aa: CASSLGDLDTQYF
CDR3nt: TGTGCCAGCAGTTTAGGGGACTTAGATACGCAGTATTTT
d_gene: .
abundance: .
j_gene: TRBJ2-3
v_gene: TRBV12-3/TRBV12-4

CDR3aa: CASSFGQGPYEQYF
CDR3nt: TGTGCCAGCAGCTTTGGACAGGGACCCTACGAGCAGTACTTC
d_gene: TRBD1
abundance: .
j_gene: TRBJ2-7
v_gene: TRBV7-2

CDR3aa: CSVGRAGNTIYF
CDR3nt: TGCAGCGTCGGCCGGGCGGGAAACACCATATATTTT
d_gene: .
abundance: .
j_gene: TRBJ1-3
v_gene: TRBV29-1

CDR3aa: CASSRTGYGYTF
CDR3nt: TGTGCCAGCAGCCGGACAGGGTATGGCTACACCTTC
d_gene: TRBD1
abundance: .
j_gene: TRBJ1-2
v_gene: TRBV12-3/TRBV12-4

CDR3aa: CASSLPGTDTQYF
CDR3nt: TGTGCCAGCAGCTTGCCGGGGACAGATACGCAGTATTTT
d_gene: .
abundance: .
j_gene: TRBJ2-3
v_gene: TRBV5-6

CDR3aa: CASSLPQVNTGELFF
CDR3nt: TGTGCCAGCAGCCTACCCCAGGTGAACACCGGGGAGCTGTTTTTT
d_gene: .
abundance: .
j_gene: TRBJ2-2
v_gene: TRBV5-4

CDR3aa: CASSLGRRDRGSYEQFF
CDR3nt: TGTGCCAGCAGCTTGGGTCGCCGGGACAGGGGGTCATATGAGCAGTTCTTC
d_gene: TRBD1
abundance: .
j_gene: TRBJ2-1
v_gene: TRBV5-4

CDR3aa: CASSEMGATEAFF
CDR3nt: TGTGCCAGCAGTGAAATGGGCGCCACTGAAGCTTTCTTT
d_gene: .
abundance: .
j_gene: TRBJ1-1
v_gene: TRBV2

CDR3aa: CASSGNDYNEQFF
CDR3nt: TGTGCCAGCAGCGGGAATGACTACAATGAGCAGTTCTTC
d_gene: .
abundance: .
j_gene: TRBJ2-1
v_gene: TRBV3-1/TRBV3-2

CDR3aa: CASSRDRGVDTQYF
CDR3nt: TGTGCCAGCAGTCGGGACAGGGGCGTAGATACGCAGTATTTT
d_gene: TRBD1
abundance: .
j_gene: TRBJ2-3
v_gene: TRBV6-5

CDR3aa: CATSSGDGADTQYF
CDR3nt: TGTGCCACCTCGTCGGGGGACGGAGCAGATACGCAGTATTTT
d_gene: .
abundance: .
j_gene: TRBJ2-3
v_gene: TRBV19

CDR3aa: CASSLLGSFTDTQYF
CDR3nt: TGCGCCAGCAGCTTGTTGGGTTCCTTCACAGATACGCAGTATTTT
d_gene: .
abundance: .
j_gene: TRBJ2-3
v_gene: TRBV5-1

CDR3aa: CASSGTAYGYTF
CDR3nt: TGTGCCAGCAGCGGGACAGCGTATGGCTACACCTTC
d_gene: TRBD1
abundance: .
j_gene: TRBJ1-2
v_gene: TRBV7-9

CDR3aa: CASTVGGDEQYF
CDR3nt: TGTGCCAGCACCGTCGGAGGAGACGAGCAGTACTTC
d_gene: .
abundance: once
j_gene: TRBJ2-7
v_gene: TRBV12-3/TRBV12-4

CDR3aa: CASSAGQGVGGYTF
CDR3nt: TGTGCCAGCAGCGCGGGACAGGGGGTAGGTGGCTACACCTTC
d_gene: TRBD1
abundance: .
j_gene: TRBJ1-2
v_gene: TRBV6-4

CDR3aa: CASSPQGTVQETQYF
CDR3nt: TGTGCCAGCTCCCCTCAGGGAACGGTCCAAGAGACCCAGTACTTC
d_gene: .
abundance: .
j_gene: TRBJ2-5
v_gene: TRBV18